This T cell receptor (beta chain) was documented in a study of blood T cell repertoires in COVID-19. The CDR3 length is 13 residues. Per germline, CDR1 WSHSY and CDR2 SAAADI. V shed 5 bases and J 10 bases; nucleotides not matched to a gene: 8. Method: immunoSEQ multiplex PCR; TCRdb's copy keeps in-frame clones and lacks some. This table holds about 270,000 clones, 85% to 95% found once. The V gene is TRBV10-2, the J gene TRBJ2-3; 8 nucleotides align to TRBD2. The source material was PBMCs or T cells enriched from blood (not recorded which). The origin of this receptor is a man in his forties or fifties who had been exposed to COVID-19. In DNA, the CDR3 is TGCGCCAGCAGTCGAGCGGGAGAGGTCTCGCAGTATTTT. Translated, it gives CASSRAGEVSQYF.